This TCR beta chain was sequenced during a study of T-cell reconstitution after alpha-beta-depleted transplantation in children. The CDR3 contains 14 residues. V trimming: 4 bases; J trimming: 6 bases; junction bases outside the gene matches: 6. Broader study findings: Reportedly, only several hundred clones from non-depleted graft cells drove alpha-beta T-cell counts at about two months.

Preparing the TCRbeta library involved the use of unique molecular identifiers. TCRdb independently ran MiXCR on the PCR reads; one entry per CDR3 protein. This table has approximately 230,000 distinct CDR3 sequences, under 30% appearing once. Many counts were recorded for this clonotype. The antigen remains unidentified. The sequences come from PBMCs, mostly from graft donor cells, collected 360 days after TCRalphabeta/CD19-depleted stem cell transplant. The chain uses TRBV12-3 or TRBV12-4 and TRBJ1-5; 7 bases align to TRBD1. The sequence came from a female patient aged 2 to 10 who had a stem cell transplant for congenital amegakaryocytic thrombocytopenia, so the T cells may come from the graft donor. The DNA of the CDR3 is TGTGCCAGCAGTTCCCATAGGGGGCCTCAGCCCCAGCATTTT. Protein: CASSSHRGPQPQHF.